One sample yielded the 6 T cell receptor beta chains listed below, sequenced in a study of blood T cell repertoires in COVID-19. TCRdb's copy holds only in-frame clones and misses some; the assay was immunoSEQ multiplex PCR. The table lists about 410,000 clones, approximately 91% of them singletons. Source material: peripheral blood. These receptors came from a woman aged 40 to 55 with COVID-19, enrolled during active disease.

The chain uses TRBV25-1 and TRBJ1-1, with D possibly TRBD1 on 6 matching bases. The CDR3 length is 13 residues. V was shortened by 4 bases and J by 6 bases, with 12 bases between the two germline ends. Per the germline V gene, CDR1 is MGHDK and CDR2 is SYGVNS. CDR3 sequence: CASSGQVGAEAFF. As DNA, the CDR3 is TGTGCCAGCAGTGGACAGGTTGGAGCTGAAGCTTTCTTT. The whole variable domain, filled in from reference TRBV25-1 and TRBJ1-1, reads EADIYQTPRYLVIGTGKKITLECSQTMGHDKMYWYQQDPGMELHLIHYSYGVNSTEKGDLSSESTVSRIRTEHFPLTLESARPSHTSQYLCASSGQVGAEAFFGQGTRLTVV.

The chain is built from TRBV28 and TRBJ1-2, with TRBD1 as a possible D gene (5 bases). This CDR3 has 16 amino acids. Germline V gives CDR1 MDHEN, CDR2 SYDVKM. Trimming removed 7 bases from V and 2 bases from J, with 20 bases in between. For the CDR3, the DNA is TGTGCCAGCACATCTGTGGGGCTGGGTATCAACTATGGCTACACCTTC. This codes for CASTSVGLGINYGYTF.

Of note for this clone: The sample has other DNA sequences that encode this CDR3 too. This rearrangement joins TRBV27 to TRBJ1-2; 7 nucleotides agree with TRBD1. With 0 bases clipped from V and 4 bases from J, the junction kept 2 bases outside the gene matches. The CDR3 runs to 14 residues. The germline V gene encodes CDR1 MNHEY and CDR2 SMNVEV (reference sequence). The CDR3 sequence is CASSLSRDSYGYTF. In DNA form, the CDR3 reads TGTGCCAGCAGTTTATCAAGGGACAGCTATGGCTACACCTTC.

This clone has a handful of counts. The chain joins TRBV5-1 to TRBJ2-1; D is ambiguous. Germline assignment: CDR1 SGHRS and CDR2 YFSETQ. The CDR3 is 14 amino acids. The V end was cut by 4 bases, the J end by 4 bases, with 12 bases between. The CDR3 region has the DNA TGCGCCAGCAGCCCAACGAGCGCTTACAATGAGCAGTTCTTC. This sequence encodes CASSPTSAYNEQFF.

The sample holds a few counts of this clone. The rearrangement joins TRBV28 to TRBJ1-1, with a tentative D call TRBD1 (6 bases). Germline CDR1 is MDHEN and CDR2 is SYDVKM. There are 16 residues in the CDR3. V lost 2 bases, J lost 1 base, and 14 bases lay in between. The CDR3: CASSLTTGTKNTEAFF. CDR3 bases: TGTGCCAGCAGTTTAACAACCGGGACAAAGAACACTGAAGCTTTCTTT. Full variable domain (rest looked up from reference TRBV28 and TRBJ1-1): DVKVTQSSRYLVKRTGEKVFLECVQDMDHENMFWYRQDPGLGLRLIYFSYDVKMKEKGDIPEGYSVSREKKERFSLILESASTNQTSMYLCASSLTTGTKNTEAFFGQGTRLTVV.

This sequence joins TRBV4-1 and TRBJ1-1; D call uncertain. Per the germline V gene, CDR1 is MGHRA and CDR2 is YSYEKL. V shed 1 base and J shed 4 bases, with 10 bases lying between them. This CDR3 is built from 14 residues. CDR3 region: CASSQAGLGTEAFF. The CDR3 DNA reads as TGCGCCAGCAGCCAAGCTGGACTTGGCACTGAAGCTTTCTTT.